The 18 T cell receptor beta chains below all came from one sample that was sequenced in a study of shared clonotypes between healthy human individuals. TCRdb's copy holds only in-frame clones and misses some; the assay was immunoSEQ multiplex PCR. The table has a few million clones, roughly 95% seen once. The sequencing sample was made of naive CD4+ T cells sorted from blood. Subset of the sample: CD45RA+ positively selected. The receptors stem from a man between 18 and 29 years old in good health.

CDR3 sequence reads: CASSGGQAGTGELFF. For the CDR3, the DNA is TGTGCCAGCAGCGGCGGACAGGCAGGCACCGGGGAGCTGTTTTTT. V usage is TRBV5-4 and J usage is TRBJ2-2, with 7 bases fitting TRBD1. Trimming cost V 4 bases and J 4 bases; bases outside gene matches: 7. CDR1 and CDR2 from the germline V gene are SGHNT and YYREEE (reference sequence). The CDR3 is 15 amino acids.

In this sample, this clone turned up once. The chain is built from TRBV12-2 and TRBJ1-6; the table calls TRBD1, which could not be checked here. TRBV12-2 is assigned pseudogene status. This CDR3 comprises 21 residues. DNA for the CDR3: TGTGCAAGTCGCTTCCCCCTCCGACAGGGTCCGGATCGCTCCTATAATTCACCCCTCCACTTT. It specifies CASRFPLRQGPDRSYNSPLHF.

This rearrangement joins TRBV30 to TRBJ2-5; the match to TRBD2 covers 11 bases. Germline loops: CDR1 GTSNPN, CDR2 SVGIG (reference sequence). CDR3 length equals 15 residues. J lost 7 bases, V lost 0 bases, and 7 bases had no gene match. CDR3 DNA: TGTGCCTGGAGTGTAATGTCTAGCGGGGGGCGGACCCAGTACTTC. This sequence encodes CAWSVMSSGGRTQYF.

This clone appeared a single time. The rearrangement uses TRBV7-2 and TRBJ1-2; 7 bases agree with TRBD1. V was pared by 5 bases and J by 1 base, with 16 bases of the junction left unmatched. The germline CDR1 and CDR2 sequences are SGHTA and FQGNSA. This CDR3 is 18 amino acids long. The CDR3 DNA reads as TGTGCCAGCAGCGCTCGGGACAGAATGTATACTCTTAACTATGGCTACACCTTC. Translating it yields CASSARDRMYTLNYGYTF.

Regarding this clone: Other DNA sequences from this sample encode an identical CDR3 as well. V gene TRBV20-1 combines with J gene TRBJ2-7; D ambiguous. V lost 0 bases to trimming and J lost 3 bases, with 3 bases between them. Per the germline V gene, CDR1 is DFQATT and CDR2 is SNEGSKA (reference sequence). CDR3 length: 11 amino acids. The CDR3, as DNA: TGCAGTGCTAGAGATAACTACGAGCAGTACTTC. Its protein product is CSARDNYEQYF.

A word on this clone: Other DNA sequences from this sample encode an identical CDR3 as well. V is TRBV6-5 and J is TRBJ2-7, with 9 nucleotides matching TRBD1. The CDR3 is 15 residues long. V was pared by 6 bases and J by 1 base, with 7 bases of the junction left unmatched. CDR1 and CDR2 from the germline V gene are MNHEY and SVGAGI. The CDR3 sequence: CASSLRDRVSYEQYF. CDR3 in DNA: TGTGCCAGCAGCCTCAGGGACAGGGTATCCTACGAGCAGTACTTC.

V usage is TRBV6-5 and J usage is TRBJ2-5, with 7 bases that match TRBD2. V was pared by 4 bases and J by 1 base, with 6 bases of the junction left unmatched. Germline V gene data show CDR1 as MNHEY and CDR2 as SVGAGI. CDR3 length: 15 amino acids. The CDR3 region has the DNA TGTGCCAGCAGTTCACGGACTAGTCTCCAAGAGACCCAGTACTTC. Protein: CASSSRTSLQETQYF.

A single count supports this clone. The chain couples TRBV5-1 to TRBJ2-1; D is possibly TRBD2 (5 bases). Germline values: CDR1 SGHRS, CDR2 YFSETQ. The CDR3 is 14 amino acids. V lost 0 bases and J lost 6, with 10 bases in between. The chain's CDR3 is CASSLVEGFNEQFF. CDR3 in DNA: TGCGCCAGCAGCTTGGTCGAGGGTTTCAATGAGCAGTTCTTC.

DNA of the CDR3: TGTGCCAGCAGCGTCCTTGGCGGGAGCGGCTACGAGCAGTACTTC. Translating it yields CASSVLGGSGYEQYF. The chain couples TRBV9 to TRBJ2-7; 7 bases match TRBD2. Germline V gives CDR1 SGDLS, CDR2 YYNGEE. Unmatched junction bases numbered 8, after V lost 2 bases and J lost 3 bases. This CDR3 comprises 15 residues. Full variable domain (missing parts from reference TRBV9 and TRBJ2-7): DSGVTQTPKHLITATGQRVTLRCSPRSGDLSVYWYQQSLDQGLQFLIQYYNGEERAKGNILERFSAQQFPDLHSELNLSSLELGDSALYFCASSVLGGSGYEQYFGPGTRLTVT.

As for this clone: This same CDR3 is encoded by further DNA sequences in the sample. The chain uses TRBV6-5 and TRBJ1-2; a possible D gene is TRBD1 (6 bases). This CDR3 spans 11 amino acids. Germline values: CDR1 MNHEY, CDR2 SVGAGI. The V gene lost 5 bases and the J gene lost 8 bases, with 9 bases spanning the gap. DNA for the CDR3: TGTGCCAGCAGTCAGGGGAAGGGCTACACCTTC. Translating it yields CASSQGKGYTF.

V is TRBV7-9 and J is TRBJ1-2; D may be TRBD1 (6 bases). The CDR3 runs 16 residues. Deletions cut 5 bases from V and 7 bases from J, with 23 bases between. Germline-derived CDR1 and CDR2 are SEHNR and FQNEAQ (reference sequence). For the CDR3, the DNA is TGTGCCAGCAGCCCATCCGGGGGGCGTGAACGGAGTGGCTACACCTTC. This codes for CASSPSGGRERSGYTF.

This clone was found once. V usage is TRBV5-4 and J usage is TRBJ2-2; 11 nucleotides agree with TRBD1. The CDR3 contains 16 residues. The J segment lost 4 bases and the V segment lost 4 bases, leaving 6 bases of the junction unmatched. The germline V gene has CDR1 SGHNT and CDR2 YYREEE (reference sequence). The DNA of the CDR3 is TGTGCCAGCAGCCGGCGGACAGGGGGCGGCACCGGGGAGCTGTTTTTT. Amino acids: CASSRRTGGGTGELFF.

The chain carries TRBV6-1 and TRBJ2-5; possible D gene TRBD2, 6 bases. The CDR3 length is 14 residues. Per the germline V gene, CDR1 is MNHNS and CDR2 is SASEGT. Trimming left V 5 bases short and J 5 bases short, with 15 bases between. The CDR3 spells CASSLLEGRETQYF. The CDR3 bases are TGTGCCAGCAGTCTCCTGGAGGGACGTGAGACCCAGTACTTC.

This chain joins TRBV25-1 and TRBJ2-3, with a possible D match to TRBD2 (5 bases). The ends were cut back, 4 bases at V and 2 bases at J, with 10 bases in the middle. Germline lookup yields CDR1 MGHDK and CDR2 SYGVNS. The CDR3 consists of 14 residues. CDR3 nucleotide sequence: TGTGCCAGCAGTGGGGAGACGAACACAGATACGCAGTATTTT. This encodes CASSGETNTDTQYF.

The chain joins TRBV2 to TRBJ1-5, with 9 positions matching TRBD1. This CDR3 spans 15 amino acids. V dropped 4 bases and J dropped 6; count of bases not matched to a gene: 7. Per the germline V gene, CDR1 is SNHLY and CDR2 is FYNNEI. CDR3 region: CASSGGQGVGQPQHF. CDR3 sequence (DNA): TGTGCCAGCAGTGGGGGACAGGGAGTAGGTCAGCCCCAGCATTTT.

This clone has only a few counts. The V gene is TRBV6-5, the J gene TRBJ1-2; 7 bases map to TRBD1. V shed 4 bases and J 8 bases; nucleotides not matched to a gene: 13. Germline assignment: CDR1 MNHEY and CDR2 SVGAGI. This CDR3 comprises 15 residues. The CDR3, as DNA: TGTGCCAGCAGTTCGAAAGGGGGCGCCGGGGAAGGCTACACCTTC. The encoded protein is CASSSKGGAGEGYTF.

V is TRBV11-3 and J is TRBJ2-7, with D tentatively TRBD1 (5 bases). The germline gives CDR1 SGHNT, CDR2 YENEEA. The CDR3 consists of 13 residues. Trimming took off 5 bases at V and 4 bases at J, with 12 bases between the two ends. The CDR3 sequence: CASSPVDSYEQYF. CDR3 DNA sequence: TGTGCCAGCAGCCCAGTCGACAGTTACGAGCAGTACTTC.

The V and J genes are TRBV9 and TRBJ2-6; D might be TRBD2 (6 bases). This CDR3 is 17 amino acids long. Trimming stripped 3 bases from V and 4 bases from J, with 17 bases between. Germline V gene data show CDR1 as SGDLS and CDR2 as YYNGEE. The CDR3 region is CASSASVQAGGANVLTF. CDR3 bases: TGTGCCAGCAGCGCCTCCGTCCAGGCGGGAGGGGCCAACGTCCTGACTTTC. Supplemented by reference TRBV9 and TRBJ2-6, the full variable domain reads DSGVTQTPKHLITATGQRVTLRCSPRSGDLSVYWYQQSLDQGLQFLIQYYNGEERAKGNILERFSAQQFPDLHSELNLSSLELGDSALYFCASSASVQAGGANVLTFGAGSRLTVL.